What follows are 19 T cell receptor beta chains derived from one specimen sequenced in a study of breast tumors, draining lymph nodes, adjacent tissues. TCRdb processed the multiplex PCR reads anew with MiXCR; each CDR3 protein has one entry. The repertoire holds around 130,000 distinct CDR3 sequences, with roughly 33% as singletons. Samples came from axillary lymph nodes draining the breast cancer. Sequenced: axillary lymph node tissue. Receptor source: a female donor with breast cancer. Some clones in this sample may be carry-over from other donors' samples.

As concerns this clonotype: Possible read error: a much larger clone is one base away. The chain combines TRBV18 with TRBJ1-5; no firm D call. CDR1 and CDR2 from the germline V gene are KGHSH and LQKENI. The CDR3 consists of 13 residues. CDR3 DNA: TGTGCCGGCTCACCGCCGTATAGTGGGCCCCAGCATTTT. This codes for CAGSPPYSGPQHF.

This clonotype was observed many times. The J gene is TRBJ1-4, the V gene TRBV6-5; D is possibly TRBD1 (5 bases). The CDR3 is made up of 16 amino acids. The germline CDR1 and CDR2 sequences are MNHEY and SVGAGI. V was clipped by 2 bases and J by 3 bases, with 13 bases between them. The CDR3 DNA reads as TGTGCCAGCAGTTACCACCGCCGGGGACCTAATGAAAAACTGTTTTTT. It codes for CASSYHRRGPNEKLFF.

The chain recombines TRBV5-4 with TRBJ2-2; D possibly uses TRBD1 or TRBD2 (5 bases each). Germline values: CDR1 SGHNT, CDR2 YYREEE (reference sequence). V was cut by 1 base and J by 5 bases, with 12 bases left in between. There are 15 residues in the CDR3. DNA of the CDR3: TGTGCCAGCAGCTTGTCGGGGACGCAAACCGGGGAGCTGTTTTTT. Translated: CASSLSGTQTGELFF.

As to this clonotype: A read error may account for a junction end that differs from germline. The rearrangement links TRBV20-1 to TRBJ2-7, with TRBD1 matching over 8 bases. CDR1 and CDR2 (germline): DFQATT, SNEGSKA (reference sequence). The CDR3 length is 13 residues. The CDR3 region has the DNA TGTAGTGCTAGGGACAGGTTGAACTACGAGCAGTACTTC. Its translation is CSARDRLNYEQYF.

Regarding this clonotype: The junction departs from the called germline gene at one end, perhaps through a read error. The CDR3 coding sequence is TGTGCCGGCAGCTCAAGGGTACAGGGCCCGGATGGCTACCCCTTC. Translating gives CAGSSRVQGPDGYPF. V gene TRBV7-2 combines with J gene TRBJ1-2, with a tentative D call TRBD1 (6 bases). This CDR3 region has 15 residues. The germline V gene encodes CDR1 SGHTA and CDR2 FQGNSA.

This sequence joins TRBV29-1 and TRBJ2-2, with a weak D call TRBD1 (5 bases). CDR3 length equals 12 residues. CDR1 and CDR2 (germline): SQVTM, ANQGSEA. V was pared by 6 bases and J by 6 bases, with 11 bases between. CDR3 residues: CSVLGVSGELFF. The CDR3 DNA reads as TGCAGCGTCCTAGGGGTTTCCGGGGAGCTGTTTTTT.

Comment on this clonotype: A much larger clone lies a single base off, so this may be a read error. The chain's CDR3 is CASRQLNQPQHF. As DNA, the CDR3 is TGTGCCAGCAGGCAACTTAATCAGCCCCAGCATTTT. The chain combines TRBV6-6 with TRBJ1-5; D is ambiguous. Trimming took 6 bases from V and 4 from J, leaving 7 bases between them. Per the germline V gene, CDR1 is MNHNY and CDR2 is SVGAGI (reference sequence). The CDR3 is made up of 12 amino acids.

V gene TRBV5-1 combines with J gene TRBJ2-5; 8 bases map to TRBD1. There are 16 residues in the CDR3. CDR1 is SGHRS and CDR2 is YFSETQ in the germline V gene. After removal of 0 bases from V and 9 bases from J, the junction contained 13 bases not matched to a gene. CDR3 loop: CASSLGDRGLDQPQYF. CDR3 coding DNA: TGCGCCAGCAGCTTGGGTGACAGGGGCCTGGATCAGCCCCAGTACTTC. The variable domain in full, with the rest retrieved from reference TRBV5-1 and TRBJ2-5, is KAGVTQTPRYLIKTRGQQVTLSCSPISGHRSVSWYQQTPGQGLQFLFEYFSETQRNKGNFPGRFSGRQFSNSRSEMNVSTLELGDSALYLCASSLGDRGLDQPQYFGPGTRLLVL.

The V call is TRBV7-9, the J call TRBJ2-7; no definite D call. The V and J ends lost 1 base and 3 bases respectively, with 10 bases between them. The germline V gene encodes CDR1 SEHNR and CDR2 FQNEAQ (reference sequence). The CDR3 consists of 14 residues. The CDR3 sequence: CASSLEGSIYEQYV. CDR3 coding DNA: TGTGCCAGCAGCTTAGAGGGCAGCATCTACGAGCAGTACGTC.

This clonotype came up many times. The chain uses TRBV5-6 and TRBJ1-2; no definite D call. The CDR3 runs to 13 residues. Looked up from germline, CDR1 is SGHDT and CDR2 is YYEEEE. The ends were cut back, 1 base at V and 7 bases at J, with 11 bases in the middle. The CDR3 protein is CASSLLRNTGYTF. CDR3 in DNA: TGTGCCAGCAGCTTGCTACGGAATACTGGCTACACCTTC.

V is TRBV30 and J is TRBJ1-1, with D unresolved. CDR1 and CDR2 from the germline V gene are GTSNPN and SVGIG (reference sequence). The CDR3 totals 13 residues. The V and J ends lost 0 bases and 7 bases respectively, with 12 bases between them. CDR3 residues: CAWSVSGIGEAFF. The DNA of the CDR3 is TGTGCCTGGAGTGTATCCGGAATCGGTGAAGCTTTCTTT.

This clonotype was recorded many times. The CDR3 DNA sequence: TGTGCCAGCAGCTTGAAGAGTACCGTCTCTGGAAACACCATATATTTT. Residues: CASSLKSTVSGNTIYF. The rearrangement uses TRBV7-9 and TRBJ1-3, with unresolved D. The CDR3 loop spans 16 amino acids. CDR1 and CDR2 (germline): SEHNR, FQNEAQ (reference sequence). V shed 3 bases and J shed 0 bases, with 12 bases lying between them.

This chain connects TRBV27 to TRBJ1-5, with unresolved D. Germline values: CDR1 MNHEY, CDR2 SMNVEV (reference sequence). CDR3 length: 13 residues. Trimming removed 5 bases at V and 6 bases at J, with 11 bases between. CDR3 loop: CASSTRGGQPQHF. The CDR3 DNA sequence: TGTGCCAGCAGTACCCGGGGTGGTCAGCCCCAGCATTTT.

This clonotype was recorded many times. The genes are TRBV18 and TRBJ1-3; maybe TRBD1 (6 bases). Trimming stripped 3 bases from V and 9 bases from J, with 6 bases between. In germline, CDR1 is KGHSH, CDR2 LQKENI. The CDR3 totals 11 residues. This chain's CDR3 is CASSPDSTIYF. The CDR3 nucleotides read TGTGCCAGCTCACCGGACAGCACCATATATTTT.

J is TRBJ1-2 and V is TRBV12-3 or TRBV12-4, with D unclear. Trimming took 1 base from V and 8 from J, leaving 8 bases between them. The CDR3 is 12 amino acids. The CDR3 nucleotides read TGTGCCAGCAGTTTAGATCGGGGAGGCTACACCTTC. This encodes CASSLDRGGYTF.

This chain links TRBV11-1 with TRBJ1-1; 7 bases fit TRBD1. The CDR3 sequence is 16 residues long. Trimming at V came to 3 bases and at J to 1 base, leaving 8 bases not matched to a gene. Germline-derived CDR1 and CDR2 are SGHAT and FQDESV (reference sequence). CDR3: CASSLGRGMGNTEAFF. The CDR3 coding sequence is TGTGCCAGCAGCTTGGGCAGGGGGATGGGGAACACTGAAGCTTTCTTT.

V usage is TRBV7-8 and J usage is TRBJ2-5; 8 nucleotides match TRBD2. The CDR3 covers 17 residues. V lost 4 bases and J lost 2; bases outside the gene matches: 12. CDR1 SGHVS and CDR2 FQNEAQ come from the germline V gene. DNA for the CDR3: TGTGCCAGCAGCTCAGTTAGCCCGCGGGGGGTACAAGAGACCCAGTACTTC. The encoded protein is CASSSVSPRGVQETQYF.

This clonotype occurred a few times. The V gene is TRBV13, the J gene TRBJ2-7; D call uncertain. The germline V gene encodes CDR1 PRHDT and CDR2 FYEKMQ (reference sequence). The CDR3 extends over 12 amino acids. Trimming took off 2 bases at V and 3 bases at J, with 5 bases between the two ends. The CDR3 spells CASSLSGYEQYF. The CDR3 DNA reads as TGTGCCAGCAGCTTATCGGGCTACGAGCAGTACTTC.

This clonotype was seen ten or more times. V gene TRBV3-1 combines with J gene TRBJ1-2, with TRBD1 identical over 7 bases. Germline V lookup: CDR1 LGHDT, CDR2 YNNKEL (reference sequence). The CDR3 extends over 15 amino acids. The ends lost 1 base at V and 5 bases at J; junction bases unmatched: 7. The CDR3 reads CASSQAWDSKYGYTF. In DNA, the CDR3 is TGTGCCAGCAGCCAAGCCTGGGACAGCAAATATGGCTACACCTTC.